The table lists the clone carrying this TCR beta chain with a few counts. This table comes from immunoSEQ multiplex PCR, and its TCRdb copy is limited to in-frame clones, with some not included. The sample holds about 83,000 clones; about 95% are singletons and the top ten take approximately 0.24%. This sample was included in a study of technical replicates of blood from a few donors. The CDR3 runs 15 residues. Trimming cost V 4 bases and J 2 bases; bases outside gene matches: 8. Germline CDR1 is SGHRS and CDR2 is YFSETQ. The chain combines TRBV5-1 with TRBJ2-7; 8 nucleotides match TRBD1. The clonotype was recovered from a human donor in good health. Sequencing used T cells isolated from PBMCs. CDR3 amino acids: CASSGGTGIAYEQYF. DNA for the CDR3: TGCGCCAGCAGCGGGGGGACAGGAATAGCCTACGAGCAGTACTTC.